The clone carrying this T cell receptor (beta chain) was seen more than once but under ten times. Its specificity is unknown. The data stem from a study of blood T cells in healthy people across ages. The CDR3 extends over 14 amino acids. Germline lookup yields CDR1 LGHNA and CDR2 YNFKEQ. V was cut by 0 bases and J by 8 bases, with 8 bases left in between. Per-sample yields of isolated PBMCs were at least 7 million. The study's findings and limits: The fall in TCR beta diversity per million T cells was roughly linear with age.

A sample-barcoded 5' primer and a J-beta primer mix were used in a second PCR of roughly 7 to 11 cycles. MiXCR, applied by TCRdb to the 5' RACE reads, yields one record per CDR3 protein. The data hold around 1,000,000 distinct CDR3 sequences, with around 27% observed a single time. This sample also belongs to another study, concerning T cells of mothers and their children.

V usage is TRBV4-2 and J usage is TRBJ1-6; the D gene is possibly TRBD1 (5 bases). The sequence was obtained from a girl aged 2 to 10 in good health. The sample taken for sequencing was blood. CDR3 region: CASSQEGAYSPLHF. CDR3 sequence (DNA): TGTGCCAGCAGCCAAGAAGGGGCCTATTCACCCCTCCACTTT.